The clone carrying this T cell receptor beta chain came up many times. As yet, its antigen is unknown. This entry comes from a study of glioma-infiltrating T cells. Study-wide points: Tissue and blood shared very few CDR3 sequences. Tissue-blood divergence was below expectation in non-neoplastic patients, above in gliomas.

TCR alpha and beta CDR3 regions were amplified from RNA using iRepertoire nested multiplex PCR. For one-step reverse transcription and amplification, about 85-400 ng of tissue mRNA or PBMC total RNA was used. TCRdb redid the calling of the multiplex PCR reads with MiXCR, one entry per CDR3 protein. Of about 180,000 distinct CDR3 sequences in the sample, more than 35% were seen once. V trimming: 5 bases; J trimming: 2 bases; junction bases outside the gene matches: 5. CDR3 length: 14 amino acids. Germline V lookup: CDR1 DFQATT, CDR2 SNEGSKA (reference sequence). This TCR was sampled from a human donor with low-grade glioma or glioblastoma, undergoing nonglioma brain surgery, or in good health (not recorded which). The sequencing input was glioma tissue, nonneoplastic brain tissue, or PBMCs (not recorded which). The rearrangement uses TRBV20-1 and TRBJ2-7; 11 bases match TRBD2. The CDR3 loop reads CSAPIAGGAYEQYF. The CDR3 DNA reads as TGCAGTGCTCCTATAGCGGGAGGGGCCTACGAGCAGTACTTC.